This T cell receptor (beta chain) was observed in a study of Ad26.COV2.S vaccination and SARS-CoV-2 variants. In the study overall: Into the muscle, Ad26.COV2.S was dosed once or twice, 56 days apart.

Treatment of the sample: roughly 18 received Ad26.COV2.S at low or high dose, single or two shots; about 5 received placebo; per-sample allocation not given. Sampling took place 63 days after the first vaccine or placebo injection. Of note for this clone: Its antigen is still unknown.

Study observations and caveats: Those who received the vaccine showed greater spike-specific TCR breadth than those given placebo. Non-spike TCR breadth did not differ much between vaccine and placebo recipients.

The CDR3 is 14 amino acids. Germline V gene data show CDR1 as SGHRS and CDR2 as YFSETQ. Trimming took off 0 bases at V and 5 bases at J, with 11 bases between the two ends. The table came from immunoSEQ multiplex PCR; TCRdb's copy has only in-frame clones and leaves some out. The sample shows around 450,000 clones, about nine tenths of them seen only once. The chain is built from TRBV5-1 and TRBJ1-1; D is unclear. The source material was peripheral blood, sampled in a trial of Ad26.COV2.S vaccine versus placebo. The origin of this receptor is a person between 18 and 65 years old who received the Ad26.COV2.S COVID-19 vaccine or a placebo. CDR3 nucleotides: TGCGCCAGCAGCTTGGCCTTGATGGCGACTGAAGCTTTCTTT. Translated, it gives CASSLALMATEAFF.